Below are 30 T cell receptor beta chains sequenced from a single sample in a study of cytomegalovirus exposure and HLA in healthy donors. It was with 60 Vbeta and 13 Jbeta primers that the PCR ran. The protocol was immunoSEQ multiplex PCR, while the TCRdb copy is restricted to in-frame clones and leaves out a portion. The sample includes about 140,000 clones. Sequenced input: PBMCs. These receptors all come from a woman aged 18 to 35 in good health and CMV-seronegative.

The chain links TRBV5-1 to TRBJ2-1; the D gene is possibly TRBD1 (5 bases). V was pared by 4 bases and J by 2 bases, with 13 bases between. CDR1 is SGHRS, CDR2 YFSETQ, per germline. This CDR3 region has 15 residues. The DNA of the CDR3 is TGCGCCAGCAGCCAGGGCGGTAGCCCCTACAATGAGCAGTTCTTC. This codes for CASSQGGSPYNEQFF.

V is TRBV19 and J is TRBJ2-7; 11 bases are shared with TRBD2. Germline trimming cut 4 bases from V and 0 bases from J; bases unmatched to any gene: 11. The CDR3 extends over 18 amino acids. Germline-derived CDR1 and CDR2 are LNHDA and SQIVND (reference sequence). Written as DNA, the CDR3 is TGTGCCAGTAGTACGCGAATAGCGGGAGGGCCCAGCTCCTACGAGCAGTACTTC. This codes for CASSTRIAGGPSSYEQYF.

The V and J genes are TRBV7-8 and TRBJ1-2, with 8 bases fitting TRBD1. The CDR3 has 13 residues. The germline CDR1 and CDR2 sequences are SGHVS and FQNEAQ. V lost 5 bases and J lost 5; bases outside the gene matches: 4. For the CDR3, the DNA is TGTGCCAGCAGCACCCGGACAGGGTATGGCTACACCTTC. It encodes CASSTRTGYGYTF.

This sequence joins TRBV19 and TRBJ2-1, with 12 bases aligning to TRBD2. The trim removed 4 bases at V and 6 bases at J, leaving 7 bases unmatched. Germline V gene data show CDR1 as LNHDA and CDR2 as SQIVND (reference sequence). The CDR3 contains 16 residues. The CDR3: CASSKSGLAGSNEQFF. As DNA, the CDR3 is TGTGCCAGTAGTAAGTCCGGACTAGCGGGAAGCAATGAGCAGTTCTTC.

J is TRBJ1-4 and V is TRBV6-5, with 9 bases matching TRBD1. Trimming took 1 base from V and 7 from J; bases not matched to a gene: 4. In germline, CDR1 is MNHEY, CDR2 SVGAGI. This CDR3 has 15 amino acids. CDR3 DNA sequence: TGTGCCAGCAGTTACTTTGACAGGGGGGGTGAAAAACTGTTTTTT. Translating gives CASSYFDRGGEKLFF.

The rearrangement joins TRBV5-1 to TRBJ2-5; 10 bases fit TRBD2. The J call may be wrong; the DNA end is better matched by TRBJ2-7. The CDR3 is 15 amino acids. CDR1 and CDR2 (germline): SGHRS, YFSETQ. The chain's CDR3 is CASTEKLAGTYEQYF. CDR3 DNA sequence: TGCGCCAGCACCGAAAAACTAGCGGGAACCTACGAGCAGTACTTC.

The chain has TRBV2 and TRBJ2-4; D not resolved. Trimming took 0 bases from V and 8 from J, leaving 14 bases between them. Germline V gene sequence: CDR1 SNHLY, CDR2 FYNNEI. This CDR3 region has 15 residues. The CDR3 is CASSEARLVRYIQYF. The CDR3 bases are TGTGCCAGCAGTGAAGCGAGGCTAGTTCGATACATTCAGTACTTC.

V is TRBV19 and J is TRBJ2-1; 9 bases match TRBD1. Germline CDR1 and CDR2: LNHDA and SQIVND (reference sequence). Unmatched junction bases numbered 12, after V lost 4 bases and J lost 5 bases. CDR3 length equals 17 residues. DNA of the CDR3: TGTGCCAGTAGTAAGGGGACAGGGAAGGACTACGACAATGAGCAGTTCTTC. Protein sequence: CASSKGTGKDYDNEQFF. Drawing the rest from reference TRBV19 and TRBJ2-1, the complete variable domain is DGGITQSPKYLFRKEGQNVTLSCEQNLNHDAMYWYRQDPGQGLRLIYYSQIVNDFQKGDIAEGYSVSREKKESFPLTVTSAQKNPTAFYLCASSKGTGKDYDNEQFFGPGTRLTVL.

The chain links TRBV7-2 to TRBJ1-5; 9 bases are a match to TRBD1. CDR3 size: 14 residues. V gave up 1 base and J gave up 5 bases; unmatched junction bases: 0. The germline V gene encodes CDR1 SGHTA and CDR2 FQGNSA. CDR3 nucleotide sequence: TGTGCCAGCAGCTTAGGACAGGGGGATCAGCCCCAGCATTTT. Translated, it gives CASSLGQGDQPQHF.

The V call is TRBV27, the J call TRBJ2-3; 10 bases agree with TRBD2. CDR1 is MNHEY, CDR2 SMNVEV, per germline (reference sequence). V lost 6 bases and J lost 0; bases outside the gene matches: 9. The CDR3 length is 17 residues. CDR3 nucleotide sequence: TGTGCCAGCAGACCTAGCGGGAGATTTTTTAGCACAGATACGCAGTATTTT. Its translation is CASRPSGRFFSTDTQYF.

The chain couples TRBV11-3 to TRBJ2-5, with 10 bases fitting TRBD2. With V trimmed by 5 bases and J by 2 bases, 11 bases remained unmatched. This CDR3 spans 17 amino acids. The germline V gene encodes CDR1 SGHNT and CDR2 YENEEA. The DNA for the CDR3 is TGTGCCAGCAGCAACCCCCCGGGGACTAGCGCTCAAGAGACCCAGTACTTC. This translates into CASSNPPGTSAQETQYF.

The chain is built from TRBV5-1 and TRBJ2-5, with a tentative D call TRBD2 (6 bases). V was trimmed by 4 bases and J by 1 base, leaving 11 bases between them. Germline lookup yields CDR1 SGHRS and CDR2 YFSETQ. The CDR3 has 14 residues. The CDR3 reads CASSGIGSQETQYF. The CDR3 coding sequence is TGCGCCAGCAGCGGGATCGGGAGCCAAGAGACCCAGTACTTC. The full variable domain, with the rest looked up from reference TRBV5-1 and TRBJ2-5, is KAGVTQTPRYLIKTRGQQVTLSCSPISGHRSVSWYQQTPGQGLQFLFEYFSETQRNKGNFPGRFSGRQFSNSRSEMNVSTLELGDSALYLCASSGIGSQETQYFGPGTRLLVL.

The chain recombines TRBV18 with TRBJ2-7; possibly TRBD2 for D (6 bases). Germline CDR1 reads KGHSH; CDR2 reads LQKENI. This CDR3 has 15 amino acids. With 6 bases removed from V and 4 bases from J, the gap between germline ends came to 19 bases. CDR3 DNA: TGTGCCAGCTCCTCCCAGGAGGGCCTATTATACGAGCAGTACTTC. Its protein product is CASSSQEGLLYEQYF.

V usage is TRBV6-4 and J usage is TRBJ1-2, with a possible D match to TRBD1 (6 bases). The germline gives CDR1 MRHNA, CDR2 SNTAGT. The CDR3 loop spans 13 amino acids. Trimming stripped 11 bases from V and 5 bases from J, with 18 bases between. This CDR3 is CALKAQGGYGYTF. The CDR3 region has the DNA TGTGCCCTCAAAGCACAGGGCGGATATGGCTACACCTTC.

V gene TRBV19 combines with J gene TRBJ1-1; 12 bases are a match to TRBD1. The CDR3 runs 17 residues. Germline-derived CDR1 and CDR2 are LNHDA and SQIVND (reference sequence). V was pared by 1 base and J by 8 bases, with 11 bases of the junction left unmatched. The CDR3 sequence: CASSIVGTGGLFREAFF. The CDR3 bases are TGTGCCAGTAGTATAGTAGGGACAGGGGGCCTTTTTCGCGAAGCTTTCTTT. Filled out from reference TRBV19 and TRBJ1-1, the complete variable domain reads DGGITQSPKYLFRKEGQNVTLSCEQNLNHDAMYWYRQDPGQGLRLIYYSQIVNDFQKGDIAEGYSVSREKKESFPLTVTSAQKNPTAFYLCASSIVGTGGLFREAFFGQGTRLTVV.

V is TRBV6-4 and J is TRBJ2-1, with TRBD2 matching 9 bases. The V gene's germline CDR1 is MRHNA and CDR2 SNTAGT. The trim removed 4 bases at V and 6 bases at J, leaving 7 bases unmatched. The CDR3 runs to 15 residues. Written as DNA, the CDR3 is TGTGCCAGCAGTGTGGTAGCGGGAGCTGGCAATGAGCAGTTCTTC. This translates into CASSVVAGAGNEQFF.

The chain recombines TRBV6-7 with TRBJ1-4; D is possibly TRBD1 (5 bases). TRBV6-7 is filed as an ORF, its function uncertain. The CDR3 has 15 residues. The V end lost 4 bases, the J end lost 8 bases, and 17 bases lay between the germline ends. CDR3 amino acids: CASSLSQQEGEKLFF. In DNA, the CDR3 is TGTGCCAGCAGTTTAAGTCAACAGGAAGGCGAAAAACTGTTTTTT.

The gene calls are TRBV5-4 and TRBJ2-7, with 7 nucleotides matching TRBD1. CDR3 size: 14 residues. Trimming took 5 bases from V and 1 from J; bases not matched to a gene: 6. In germline, CDR1 is SGHNT, CDR2 YYREEE (reference sequence). CDR3 DNA: TGTGCCAGCAGTCTCCAGGGACAGTCCTACGAGCAGTACGTC. Residues: CASSLQGQSYEQYV.

The rearrangement links TRBV7-2 to TRBJ2-2; 7 nucleotides line up with TRBD1. The CDR3 is 17 residues long. CDR1 is SGHTA and CDR2 is FQGNSA in the germline V gene. V trimming: 5 bases; J trimming: 6 bases; junction bases outside the gene matches: 15. The CDR3 loop reads CASSPAPTGYDSGELFF. CDR3 DNA: TGTGCCAGCAGCCCAGCCCCGACAGGGTATGATTCCGGGGAGCTGTTTTTT. Full variable domain (missing parts from reference TRBV7-2 and TRBJ2-2): GAGVSQSPSNKVTEKGKDVELRCDPISGHTALYWYRQSLGQGLEFLIYFQGNSAPDKSGLPSDRFSAERTGGSVSTLTIQRTQQEDSAVYLCASSPAPTGYDSGELFFGEGSRLTVL.

The rearrangement joins TRBV7-3 to TRBJ2-3; D may be TRBD1 (6 bases). CDR3 length equals 15 residues. Per the germline V gene, CDR1 is SGHTA and CDR2 is FQGTGA. Trimming removed 3 bases at V and 0 bases at J, with 10 bases between. CDR3 DNA sequence: TGTGCCAGCAGCTTCTCAGGGGACAGCACAGATACGCAGTATTTT. This encodes CASSFSGDSTDTQYF. Variable domain in full (rest from reference TRBV7-3 and TRBJ2-3): GAGVSQTPSNKVTEKGKYVELRCDPISGHTALYWYRQSLGQGPEFLIYFQGTGAADDSGLPNDRFFAVRPEGSVSTLKIQRTERGDSAVYLCASSFSGDSTDTQYFGPGTRLTVL.

The chain has TRBV9 and TRBJ2-4, with D uncertain. The CDR3 has 16 residues. Deletions cut 0 bases from V and 1 base from J, with 11 bases between. Germline V gene sequence: CDR1 SGDLS, CDR2 YYNGEE. CDR3 DNA sequence: TGTGCCAGCAGCGTAGGCCCAATACTGGCCAAAAACATTCAGTACTTC. Translating gives CASSVGPILAKNIQYF.

The chain uses TRBV10-3 and TRBJ1-4, with a tentative D call TRBD1 (6 bases). The V gene lost 10 bases and the J gene lost 7 bases, with 16 bases spanning the gap. The germline V gene encodes CDR1 ENHRY and CDR2 SYGVKD. The CDR3 length is 13 residues. This CDR3 reads CATTMGALEKLFF. DNA for the CDR3: TGTGCCACCACAATGGGGGCTCTTGAAAAACTGTTTTTT.

The chain is built from TRBV4-3 and TRBJ2-1, with 10 bases identical to TRBD2. The germline gives CDR1 LGHNA, CDR2 YSLEER. J lost 9 bases, V lost 0 bases, and 11 bases had no gene match. This CDR3 has 17 residues. CDR3 sequence (DNA): TGCGCCAGCAGCCAAGATGGGGTCAGGCTAGCGGGAGCTGAGCAGTTCTTC. Translating gives CASSQDGVRLAGAEQFF.

V gene TRBV4-3 combines with J gene TRBJ1-4, with a possible D match to TRBD1 (5 bases). Germline CDR1 is LGHNA and CDR2 is YSLEER. CDR3 length: 13 residues. V lost 1 base, J lost 10 bases, and 10 bases lay in between. The CDR3 DNA sequence: TGCGCCAGCAGCCAAGCGACAGTCGCAAAACTGTTTTTT. Translation: CASSQATVAKLFF.

This sequence joins TRBV29-1 and TRBJ2-3, with 8 bases aligning to TRBD1. CDR3 length equals 14 residues. The germline gives CDR1 SQVTM, CDR2 ANQGSEA. V trimming: 7 bases; J trimming: 1 base; junction bases outside the gene matches: 7. In DNA, the CDR3 is TGCAGCGCATCAGGGGGCTGGGGCACAGATACGCAGTATTTT. Its translation is CSASGGWGTDTQYF.

V usage is TRBV11-2 and J usage is TRBJ2-1; 7 nucleotides line up with TRBD2. Germline-derived CDR1 and CDR2 are SGHAT and FQNNGV. Unmatched junction bases numbered 7, after V lost 6 bases and J lost 2 bases. This CDR3 spans 15 amino acids. CDR3 region: CASRELANTYNEQFF. The CDR3 nucleotides read TGTGCCAGCAGAGAACTAGCGAACACCTACAATGAGCAGTTCTTC.

The chain carries TRBV4-2 and TRBJ1-2, with 7 bases matching TRBD1. Germline CDR1 and CDR2: LGHNA and YNFKEQ. J lost 7 bases, V lost 0 bases, and 5 bases had no gene match. The CDR3 consists of 14 residues. The CDR3 here is CASSQELQGRGYTF. The CDR3 bases are TGTGCCAGCAGCCAAGAATTACAGGGGCGTGGCTACACCTTC.

The chain combines TRBV7-9 with TRBJ2-3; the D gene is possibly TRBD2 (6 bases). The ends were cut back, 7 bases at V and 4 bases at J, with 27 bases in the middle. CDR1 is SEHNR, CDR2 FQNEAQ, per germline (reference sequence). The CDR3 loop spans 18 amino acids. The CDR3, as DNA: TGTGCCAGCACCATTTCGTTCGGGAGTACCCCTGGTGCAGATACGCAGTATTTT. This translates into CASTISFGSTPGADTQYF.

V is TRBV6-1 and J is TRBJ1-1; D gene uncertain. CDR1 is MNHNS and CDR2 is SASEGT in the germline V gene. This CDR3 contains 11 residues. V lost 8 bases to trimming and J lost 2 bases, with 6 bases between them. The CDR3 protein is CASLLNTEAFF. For the CDR3, the DNA is TGTGCCAGCTTGCTAAACACTGAAGCTTTCTTT.

The V and J genes are TRBV4-3 and TRBJ1-4, with D possibly matching TRBD1 (6 bases). The V gene's germline CDR1 is LGHNA and CDR2 YSLEER. Trimming shortened V by 4 bases and J by 10 bases, and 19 bases separated the two germline ends. The CDR3 is made up of 15 amino acids. The DNA for the CDR3 is TGCGCCAGCAGCCGGGAGGGACAAGCAGAGGGAAAACTGTTTTTT. Translation gives CASSREGQAEGKLFF.